The following is a T cell receptor (beta chain) sequence with its context. Its antigen is as yet unknown. The junction departs from the called germline gene at one end, perhaps through a read error. Unique molecular identifier tags were affixed to discrete cDNA molecules. TCRdb processed the 5' RACE reads anew with MiXCR; each CDR3 protein has one entry. The table has roughly 99,000 distinct CDR3 sequences, over 8.5% seen once. This entry comes from a study of early T cells in non-severe SARS-CoV-2 infection. On the study more broadly: Whole-blood bulk RNA, unsorted, was sequenced, and chains were unpaired.

Findings and caveats of the study: VDJdb matching, biased toward anti-spike CD8 responses, missed private and CD4 specificities.

Germline V gives CDR1 SGHAT, CDR2 FQNNGV. CDR3 size: 11 residues. Sequenced material: whole blood. This receptor was taken from an adult who was a healthcare worker with PCR-confirmed SARS-CoV-2 infection or an uninfected control (not recorded which). This chain links TRBV11-2 with TRBJ2-3; D gene unclear. This CDR3 reads CVSTGLDTQYF. The CDR3 DNA follows: TGTGTCAGCACCGGTTTGGATACGCAGTATTTT.